This T cell receptor (beta chain) was identified during a study of blood T cell repertoires in COVID-19. V lost 3 bases and J 1 base, leaving 10 bases between the germline ends. The CDR3 is 14 residues long. Germline-derived CDR1 and CDR2 are GTSNPN and SVGIG (reference sequence). Original methodology: Nucleated cell counts were estimated from reference gene primer amplification. Repertoires were generated with immunoSEQ multiplex PCR, while TCRdb's copy carries only in-frame clones and drops some. D and trimming come from the DNA, and the V and J calls and clone size come from that table. The table shows 49,000 or so clones, with roughly 87% occurring only once.

This sequence joins TRBV30 and TRBJ1-3; tentatively, D is TRBD1 (6 bases). Sample: peripheral blood. The clonotype comes from a man aged 45-65 years with active COVID-19. CDR3 residues: CAWSPGDSGNTIYF. The DNA of the CDR3 is TGTGCCTGGAGCCCAGGGGATTCTGGAAACACCATATATTTT.